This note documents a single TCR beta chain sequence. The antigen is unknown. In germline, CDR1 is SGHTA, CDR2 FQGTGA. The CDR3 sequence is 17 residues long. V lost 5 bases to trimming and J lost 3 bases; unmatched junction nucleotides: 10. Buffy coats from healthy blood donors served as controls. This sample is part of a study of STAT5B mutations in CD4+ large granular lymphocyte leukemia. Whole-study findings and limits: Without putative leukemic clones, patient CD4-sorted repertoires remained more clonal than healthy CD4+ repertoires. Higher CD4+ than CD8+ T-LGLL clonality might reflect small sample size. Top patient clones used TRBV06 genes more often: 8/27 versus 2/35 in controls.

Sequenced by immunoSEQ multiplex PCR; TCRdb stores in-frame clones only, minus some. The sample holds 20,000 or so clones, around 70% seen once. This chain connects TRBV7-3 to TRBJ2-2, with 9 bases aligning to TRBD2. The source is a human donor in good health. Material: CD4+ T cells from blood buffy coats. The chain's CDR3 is CASSPFGTSLDTGELFF. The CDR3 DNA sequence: TGTGCCAGCAGCCCCTTTGGGACTAGCCTCGACACCGGGGAGCTGTTTTTT.